This is a list of T cell receptor beta chains from one sample in a study of identical twins. Via MiXCR, TCRdb re-called the 5' RACE reads, giving one row per CDR3 protein. Of about 530,000 distinct CDR3 sequences in the sample, 15% are singletons; the top ten hold roughly 0.46%. The sample was also linked to a second study, of yellow fever vaccine responses in identical twins.

The material sequenced was CD4+ T cells sorted from blood. Receptors were obtained from a woman aged 18-29 years in good health. The CDR3 runs from the conserved cysteine through the conserved F or W. The order of the fields is J gene, D gene, clone size, V gene, CDR3 DNA, CDR3 protein. D genes are given only for firm matches. Clone size is not always given. Where it is, it says once, few, many or a class for expanded clones.

TRBJ2-1 TRBD2 . TRBV4-2 TGTGCCAGCAGTCCGCCGGGACTAGCGGGAGAGACGAGCTCCTACAATGAGCAGTTCTTC CASSPPGLAGETSSYNEQFF
TRBJ1-1 TRBD1 . TRBV13 TGTGCCAGCAGCTTAGTAGGGACAGTGAACACTGAAGCTTTCTTT CASSLVGTVNTEAFF
TRBJ1-2 . few TRBV19 TGTGCCAGTAGTATGGCGGGCTATGGCTACACCTTC CASSMAGYGYTF
TRBJ2-1 . . TRBV28 TGTGCCAGCAGTCGACGAGTGGGACTGACAATTTCAAGCTCCTACAATGAGCAGTTCTTC CASSRRVGLTISSSYNEQFF
TRBJ2-6 . . TRBV29-1 TGCAGCGTTGGAAGCACCTCTGGGGCCAACGTCCTGACTTTC CSVGSTSGANVLTF
TRBJ2-7 TRBD2 few TRBV27 TGTGCCAGCAGTTTAGGGCGGGAGGGCTACGAGCAGTACTTC CASSLGREGYEQYF
TRBJ2-3 TRBD2 many TRBV6-2/TRBV6-3 TGCGCCAGCAGCTATCTAGCGGGAGGCACAGATACGCAGTATTTT CASSYLAGGTDTQYF
TRBJ1-1 . . TRBV5-1 TGCGCCAGCAGCTTACGACCCGCCCTGGGTGGCACTGAAGCTTTCTTT CASSLRPALGGTEAFF
TRBJ2-1 . . TRBV3-1 TGTGCCAGCAGCCAACGGATCGGGGCCTACAATGAGCAGTTCTTC CASSQRIGAYNEQFF
TRBJ2-4 . . TRBV18 TGTGCCAGCTCACCAGACAACAAAAACATTCAGTACTTC CASSPDNKNIQYF
TRBJ2-5 . . TRBV2 TGTGCCAGCAGTCAACAGGGCCAGCTCCAAGAGACCCAGTACTTC CASSQQGQLQETQYF
TRBJ2-7 . few TRBV11-2 TGTGCCAGCAGCTTCGTGTTCGTTGGATCGGGGTCGCCCTACGAGCAGTACTTC CASSFVFVGSGSPYEQYF
TRBJ1-1 . . TRBV7-9 TGTGCCAGCATCGCGAGGGGGAACACTGAAGCTTTCTTT CASIARGNTEAFF
TRBJ2-7 . few TRBV4-2 TGTGCCAGCAGCCAAGTTCGGGACCTCACCTACGAGCAGTACTTC CASSQVRDLTYEQYF
TRBJ1-2 TRBD1 many TRBV24-1 TGTGCCACCAGTGATCGGGCAGGGGGTAGTGGCTACACCTTC CATSDRAGGSGYTF
TRBJ2-1 . few TRBV6-1 TGTGCCAGCAGTGAAGCAGACGGCGGACCCTACAATGAGCAGTTCTTC CASSEADGGPYNEQFF
TRBJ2-7 TRBD2 few TRBV5-1 TGCGCCAGCAGCTTGGTTCTGTTTGAACTAGCGAACTCCTACGAGCAGTACTTC CASSLVLFELANSYEQYF
TRBJ2-5 . . TRBV2 TGTGCCAGCAAGAAGGGGGGAGAGACCCAGTACTTC CASKKGGETQYF
TRBJ1-2 . . TRBV5-1 TGCGCCAGCAGCCAACCAGGACAGCCCTATGGCTACACCTTC CASSQPGQPYGYTF
TRBJ2-3 . many TRBV3-1 TGTGCCAGCAGCAGGCGAGATACGCAGTATTTT CASSRRDTQYF
TRBJ1-2 . few TRBV2 TGTGCCAGCGGTGCACAATTTCGCGACTATGGCTACACCTTC CASGAQFRDYGYTF
TRBJ2-3 . few TRBV20-1 TGCAGTGCTTCTCCGGGACAACGCACAGATACGCAGTATTTT CSASPGQRTDTQYF
TRBJ2-3 TRBD2 . TRBV3-1 TGTGCCAGCAGCACGATAGCGGGAGGGGCGGGTACGCAGTATTTT CASSTIAGGAGTQYF
TRBJ2-2 . . TRBV14 TGTGCCAGCAGTCGCCGGTTATCCGGACCGCTGAGATCGAACACCGGGGAGCTGTTTTTT CASSRRLSGPLRSNTGELFF
TRBJ2-2 . . TRBV5-6 TGTGCCAGCAGCTTTGAGACAGGGAACACCGGGGAGCTGTTTTTT CASSFETGNTGELFF
TRBJ1-2 . few TRBV20-1 TGCAGTGCTAGACGGGAGCAGCGCAAGAGTGGCTACACCTTC CSARREQRKSGYTF
TRBJ2-2 TRBD2 . TRBV20-1 TGCTGTGCCGCCCCTTCACCGGGACTAGCGGGAGCCGGGGAGCTGTTTTTT CCAAPSPGLAGAGELFF
TRBJ2-1 . . TRBV5-1 TGCGCCAGCAGCATGGGTTCTTACAATGAGCAGTTCTTC CASSMGSYNEQFF
TRBJ2-5 TRBD1 . TRBV5-1 TGCGCCAGCAGCTTGGTGTCGGGACAGGGGTTGGGCCAGTACTTC CASSLVSGQGLGQYF
TRBJ2-3 . . TRBV12-3/TRBV12-4 TGTGCCAGCAGGTTGGCACAGATCACAGATACGCAGTATTTT CASRLAQITDTQYF
TRBJ2-7 . . TRBV4-1 TGCGCCAGCAGCCAAGCCTCTAGCAGATCCTACGAGCAGTACTTC CASSQASSRSYEQYF